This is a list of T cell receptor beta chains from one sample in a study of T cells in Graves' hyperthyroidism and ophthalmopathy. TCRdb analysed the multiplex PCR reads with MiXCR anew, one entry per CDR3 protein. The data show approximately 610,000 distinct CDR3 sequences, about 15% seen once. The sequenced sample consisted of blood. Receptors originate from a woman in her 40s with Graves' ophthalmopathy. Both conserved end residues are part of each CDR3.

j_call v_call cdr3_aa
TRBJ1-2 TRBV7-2 CASSLVGLANYGYTF
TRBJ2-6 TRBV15 CATSGSFASGANVLTF
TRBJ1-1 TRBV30 CAWSYDRGTEAFF
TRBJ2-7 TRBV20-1 CSAAGQGPEQYF
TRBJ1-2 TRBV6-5 CASSYRRTGGYGYTF
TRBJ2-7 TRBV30 CAWSDRGWYEQYF
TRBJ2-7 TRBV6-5 CASSYNFPGTASYEQYF
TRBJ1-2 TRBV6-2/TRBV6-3 CASSGRLGPNYGYTF
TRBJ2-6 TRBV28 CASSPGVHSSGANVLTF
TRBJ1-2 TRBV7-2 CASSPGQYGYTF
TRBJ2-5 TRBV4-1 CASSPVDGKETQYF
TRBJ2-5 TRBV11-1 CASSFYRLGTGAPETQYF
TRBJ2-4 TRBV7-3 CASSLGQGDIQYF
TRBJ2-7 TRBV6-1 CASSEAGGGEQYF
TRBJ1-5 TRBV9 CASSPPDRSYGNSNQPQHF
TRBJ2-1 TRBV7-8 CASSLAVQAPRSDEQFF
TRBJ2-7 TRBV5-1 CASSLTPTYEKYF
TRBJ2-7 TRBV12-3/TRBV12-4 CASSFGLQSEQYF
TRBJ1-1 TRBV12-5 CASGLRADTEAFF
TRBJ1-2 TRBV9 CASSSRQGAHYGYTF
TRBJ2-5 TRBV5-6 CASSLVGSVQETQYF
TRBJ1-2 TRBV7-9 CASSLEVTDGYTF
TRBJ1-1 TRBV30 CAWSVLGARTEAFF
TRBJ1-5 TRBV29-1 CSVAPGLGQPQHF
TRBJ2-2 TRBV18 CASSPPTGTGELFF
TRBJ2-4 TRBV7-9 CASSPPSTLAKNIQYF
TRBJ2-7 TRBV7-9 CASSSGQGIDYEQYF
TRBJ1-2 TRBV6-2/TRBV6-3 CAARGNYGYTF
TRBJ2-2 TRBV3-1 CASSQKGGTGELFF
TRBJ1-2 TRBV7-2 CASSSSGSPYGYTF
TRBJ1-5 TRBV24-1 CATSDPGGGGQPQHF
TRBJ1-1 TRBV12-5 CASGLADISAFF
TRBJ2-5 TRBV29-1 CSVAHLAGEGETQYF
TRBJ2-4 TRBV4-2 CASSQVGGLLAKNIQYF
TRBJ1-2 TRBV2 CASSGTGKPYYTF
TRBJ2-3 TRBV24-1 CATSDPDRFTDTQYF
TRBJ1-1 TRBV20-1 CSALGIGEAFF
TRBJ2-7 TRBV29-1 CSVVRSGGASYEQYF
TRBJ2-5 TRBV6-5 CASSYGTGGRETQYF
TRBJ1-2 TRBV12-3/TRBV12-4 CASTVGQVNYGYTF
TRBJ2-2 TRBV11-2 CASSFQSGELFF